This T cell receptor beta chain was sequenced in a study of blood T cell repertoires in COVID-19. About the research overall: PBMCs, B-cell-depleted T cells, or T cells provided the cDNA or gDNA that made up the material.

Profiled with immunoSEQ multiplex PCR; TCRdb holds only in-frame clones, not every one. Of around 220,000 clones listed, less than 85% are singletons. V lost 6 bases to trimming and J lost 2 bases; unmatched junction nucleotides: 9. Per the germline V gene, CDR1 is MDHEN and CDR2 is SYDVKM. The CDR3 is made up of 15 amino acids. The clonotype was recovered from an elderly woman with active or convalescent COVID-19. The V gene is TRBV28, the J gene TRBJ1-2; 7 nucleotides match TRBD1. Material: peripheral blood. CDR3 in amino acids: CASSQTGTGNYGYTF. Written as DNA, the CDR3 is TGTGCCAGCAGCCAGACAGGGACTGGGAACTATGGCTACACCTTC.